One and the same sample provided the 23 T cell receptor beta chains below, sequenced in a study of OX40 agonist ivuxolimab in advanced cancers. Measured with immunoSEQ multiplex PCR; TCRdb has only the in-frame clones, and not every one. The table has just under 85,000 clones, over 65% seen once. Specimen: CD4+ or CD8+ T cells sorted from blood, collected in a trial of the OX40 agonist ivuxolimab. The receptors derive from an adult with an advanced solid tumor such as melanoma, head and neck, liver or kidney cancer.

The chain joins TRBV11-2 to TRBJ1-6, with D unresolved. Germline CDR1 and CDR2: SGHAT and FQNNGV. The length of the CDR3 is 15 residues. V dropped 0 bases and J dropped 13 bases, with 16 bases sitting between them. The CDR3 DNA reads as TGTGCCAGCAGCTTAGATCTCGTCAACTCGGGGCCCCTCCACTTT. Translated: CASSLDLVNSGPLHF. The variable domain in full, completed from reference TRBV11-2 and TRBJ1-6, reads EAGVAQSPRYKIIEKRQSVAFWCNPISGHATLYWYQQILGQGPKLLIQFQNNGVVDDSQLPKDRFSAERLKGVDSTLKIQPAKLEDSAVYLCASSLDLVNSGPLHFGNGTRLTVT.

The chain has TRBV27 and TRBJ2-6; the D is unclear. CDR3 length: 15 residues. V lost 6 bases and J 0 bases, leaving 9 bases between the germline ends. The germline V gene has CDR1 MNHEY and CDR2 SMNVEV (reference sequence). CDR3 region: CASSPYSSGANVLTF. CDR3 bases: TGTGCCAGCAGCCCATATAGCTCTGGGGCCAACGTCCTGACTTTC.

This rearrangement joins TRBV19 to TRBJ2-2, with 11 bases identical to TRBD2. The CDR3 covers 16 residues. Germline CDR1 reads LNHDA; CDR2 reads SQIVND (reference sequence). Trimming removed 5 bases from V and 3 bases from J; junction bases left unmatched: 5. CDR3 amino acids: CASSFSGGAYTGELFF. CDR3 coding DNA: TGTGCCAGTAGTTTTAGCGGGGGGGCCTACACCGGGGAGCTGTTTTTT.

The chain uses TRBV7-6 and TRBJ1-2, with D hard to call. The CDR3 length is 14 residues. The V gene's germline CDR1 is SGHVS and CDR2 FNYEAQ. Trimming took off 5 bases at V and 4 bases at J, with 14 bases between the two ends. The CDR3 spells CASSKLPAAYGYTF. CDR3 in DNA: TGTGCCAGCAGCAAACTTCCAGCCGCCTATGGCTACACCTTC.

The V call is TRBV11-1, the J call TRBJ2-5, with 9 bases matching TRBD1. Germline CDR1 is SGHAT and CDR2 is FQDESV (reference sequence). This CDR3 contains 15 residues. V was pared by 3 bases and J by 0 bases, with 2 bases of the junction left unmatched. The CDR3 nucleotides are TGTGCCAGCAGCTTTGGACAGGGGAACCAAGAGACCCAGTACTTC. Encoded protein: CASSFGQGNQETQYF.

The V and J genes are TRBV5-1 and TRBJ2-3; 8 bases align to TRBD2. This CDR3 spans 16 amino acids. J lost 5 bases, V lost 5 bases, and 13 bases had no gene match. In germline, CDR1 is SGHRS, CDR2 YFSETQ. The CDR3 loop reads CASSDNAGGRGDTQYF. CDR3 nucleotides: TGCGCCAGCAGTGACAATGCGGGGGGCCGGGGAGATACGCAGTATTTT.

This chain links TRBV27 with TRBJ2-7; D uncertain. This CDR3 contains 14 residues. Germline lookup yields CDR1 MNHEY and CDR2 SMNVEV (reference sequence). V lost 3 bases and J 0 bases, leaving 9 bases between the germline ends. CDR3 coding DNA: TGTGCCAGCAGTTTGAACGGTCGCTCCTACGAGCAGTACTTC. Protein sequence: CASSLNGRSYEQYF.

The chain combines TRBV5-1 with TRBJ2-2; 8 nucleotides align to TRBD1. Germline V gene data show CDR1 as SGHRS and CDR2 as YFSETQ. V shed 1 base and J 7 bases; nucleotides not matched to a gene: 6. The CDR3 is made up of 15 amino acids. In DNA, the CDR3 is TGCGCCAGCAGCTTGTCCGGACAGGGCAACGGGGAGCTGTTTTTT. Amino acids: CASSLSGQGNGELFF.

CDR3 sequence (DNA): TGTGCCAGCAGCGTAGGTGGTGCGACCAATCAGCCCCAGCATTTT. Its protein product is CASSVGGATNQPQHF. The rearrangement uses TRBV9 and TRBJ1-5; D call uncertain. CDR3 length equals 15 residues. Germline assignment: CDR1 SGDLS and CDR2 YYNGEE. The V end lost 0 bases, the J end lost 3 bases, and 10 bases lay between the germline ends.

For the CDR3, the DNA is TGTGCCAGCAGCTTGGATTCAGGGGATAGGTATGGCTACACCTTC. This translates into CASSLDSGDRYGYTF. The V and J genes are TRBV5-4 and TRBJ1-2, with a possible D match to TRBD1 (6 bases). V was pared by 0 bases and J by 5 bases, with 14 bases between. The CDR3 is 15 amino acids. Germline lookup yields CDR1 SGHNT and CDR2 YYREEE (reference sequence).

CDR3 nucleotide sequence: TGTGCCAGCAGTCGGACAGGAGGTCACGGCTACACCTTC. It specifies CASSRTGGHGYTF. The chain uses TRBV27 and TRBJ1-2, with 7 bases lining up with TRBD1. This CDR3 is 13 amino acids long. Germline values: CDR1 MNHEY, CDR2 SMNVEV (reference sequence). Trimming at V came to 5 bases and at J to 8 bases, leaving 8 bases not matched to a gene.

The J gene is TRBJ1-5, the V gene TRBV14; a possible D gene is TRBD1 (5 bases). Germline CDR1 is SGHDN and CDR2 is FVKESK. This CDR3 is 16 amino acids long. V lost 0 bases to trimming and J lost 5 bases, with 14 bases between them. CDR3 in DNA: TGTGCCAGCAGCCAAGAAAGGGCGGACATACATCAGCCCCAGCATTTT. Amino acids: CASSQERADIHQPQHF.

As concerns this clone: This specimen includes other DNA sequences encoding the same CDR3. This chain joins TRBV30 and TRBJ1-4; the D is unclear. V gave up 3 bases and J gave up 4 bases, with 9 bases separating them. CDR1 is GTSNPN and CDR2 is SVGIG in the germline V gene (reference sequence). The CDR3 loop spans 13 amino acids. Written as DNA, the CDR3 is TGTGCCTGGAGCCGACCGGATAATGAAAAACTGTTTTTT. It is translated as CAWSRPDNEKLFF.

The chain has TRBV20-1 and TRBJ2-1; no clear D. Trimming shortened V by 3 bases and J by 12 bases, and 12 bases separated the two germline ends. There are 11 residues in the CDR3. Germline V lookup: CDR1 DFQATT, CDR2 SNEGSKA (reference sequence). The CDR3 here is CSARMGHTQFF. CDR3 in DNA: TGCAGTGCTAGGATGGGCCATACGCAGTTCTTC.

The chain links TRBV30 to TRBJ1-1; 7 bases agree with TRBD1. Germline V gives CDR1 GTSNPN, CDR2 SVGIG (reference sequence). The length of the CDR3 is 14 residues. The V gene end was trimmed by 4 bases and the J gene end by 5 bases; junction bases not matched to a gene: 10. Here the CDR3 DNA reads TGTGCCTGGACTATTCTAGGACAGGAGACTGAAGCTTTCTTT. Translating gives CAWTILGQETEAFF.

The chain is built from TRBV9 and TRBJ2-2; the match to TRBD1 covers 7 bases. This CDR3 spans 18 amino acids. The germline CDR1 and CDR2 sequences are SGDLS and YYNGEE. V dropped 0 bases and J dropped 0; count of bases not matched to a gene: 8. The CDR3 bases are TGTGCCAGCAGCGTAGCGCCAGGGACAGCAACGAACACCGGGGAGCTGTTTTTT. Translation: CASSVAPGTATNTGELFF. The entire variable domain, with the rest obtained from reference TRBV9 and TRBJ2-2, is as follows: DSGVTQTPKHLITATGQRVTLRCSPRSGDLSVYWYQQSLDQGLQFLIQYYNGEERAKGNILERFSAQQFPDLHSELNLSSLELGDSALYFCASSVAPGTATNTGELFFGEGSRLTVL.

The rearrangement links TRBV5-4 to TRBJ2-3; D uncertain. Germline CDR1 SGHNT, CDR2 YYREEE (reference sequence). Deletions cut 1 base from V and 0 bases from J, with 12 bases between. The CDR3 extends over 16 amino acids. For the CDR3, the DNA is TGTGCCAGCAGCTTGACCGGGTTGGGCAGCACAGATACGCAGTATTTT. This translates into CASSLTGLGSTDTQYF. Full variable domain (remainder filled in from reference TRBV5-4 and TRBJ2-3): ETGVTQSPTHLIKTRGQQVTLRCSSQSGHNTVSWYQQALGQGPQFIFQYYREEENGRGNFPPRFSGLQFPNYSSELNVNALELDDSALYLCASSLTGLGSTDTQYFGPGTRLTVL.

The count of this clone is one. The chain has TRBV27 and TRBJ1-1, with D possibly being TRBD1 (5 bases). The CDR3 is 16 amino acids. The V and J ends lost 3 bases and 0 bases respectively, with 14 bases between them. Germline values: CDR1 MNHEY, CDR2 SMNVEV (reference sequence). The CDR3: CASSFIDSRMNTEAFF. In nucleotides, the CDR3 is TGTGCCAGCAGTTTCATTGACAGCAGGATGAACACTGAAGCTTTCTTT.

This clone was recorded once. The V call is TRBV6-6, the J call TRBJ1-2; 10 positions match TRBD1. J gave up 5 bases and V 6 bases, and 6 bases lay outside the gene matches. CDR3 length equals 14 residues. CDR1 MNHNY and CDR2 SVGAGI come from the germline V gene (reference sequence). The CDR3 coding sequence is TGTGCCAGCAGCCAGGACAGGGGGACTTATGGCTACACCTTC. Encoded protein: CASSQDRGTYGYTF.

The genes are TRBV12-5 and TRBJ2-2; either TRBD1 or TRBD2 may supply D (5 bases each). The germline V and J ends were trimmed by 1 base and 1 base, with 10 bases remaining between them. CDR1 is LGHNT, CDR2 FRNRAP, per germline. This CDR3 comprises 16 residues. The CDR3: CASGLEWGMNTGELFF. CDR3 nucleotides: TGTGCTAGTGGTTTGGAATGGGGGATGAACACCGGGGAGCTGTTTTTT.

The V and J genes are TRBV19 and TRBJ2-2; 8 bases line up with TRBD2. The germline V gene has CDR1 LNHDA and CDR2 SQIVND (reference sequence). Trimming at V came to 0 bases and at J to 1 base, leaving 13 bases not matched to a gene. CDR3 length: 20 amino acids. CDR3 in DNA: TGTGCCAGTAGTATAGAGCACCCGACGGGGCTAGCGGGGAACACCGGGGAGCTGTTTTTT. This sequence encodes CASSIEHPTGLAGNTGELFF.

The rearrangement joins TRBV4-2 to TRBJ2-7; D is unclear. Trimming cost V 0 bases and J 2 bases, with 11 bases left between them. Germline V gene data show CDR1 as LGHNA and CDR2 as YNFKEQ. The CDR3 consists of 15 residues. CDR3 sequence reads: CASSQDRINPYEQYF. CDR3 in DNA: TGTGCCAGCAGCCAAGATCGCATTAACCCCTACGAGCAGTACTTC.

The V and J genes are TRBV6-1 and TRBJ1-2, with 11 bases matching TRBD1. This CDR3 region has 17 residues. V shed 4 bases, J shed 0 bases, and the junction held 7 bases outside the gene matches. Germline values: CDR1 MNHNS, CDR2 SASEGT. The CDR3 loop reads CASSGGTGGLANYGYTF. The CDR3 DNA is TGTGCCAGCAGTGGAGGGACAGGGGGTCTCGCTAACTATGGCTACACCTTC.